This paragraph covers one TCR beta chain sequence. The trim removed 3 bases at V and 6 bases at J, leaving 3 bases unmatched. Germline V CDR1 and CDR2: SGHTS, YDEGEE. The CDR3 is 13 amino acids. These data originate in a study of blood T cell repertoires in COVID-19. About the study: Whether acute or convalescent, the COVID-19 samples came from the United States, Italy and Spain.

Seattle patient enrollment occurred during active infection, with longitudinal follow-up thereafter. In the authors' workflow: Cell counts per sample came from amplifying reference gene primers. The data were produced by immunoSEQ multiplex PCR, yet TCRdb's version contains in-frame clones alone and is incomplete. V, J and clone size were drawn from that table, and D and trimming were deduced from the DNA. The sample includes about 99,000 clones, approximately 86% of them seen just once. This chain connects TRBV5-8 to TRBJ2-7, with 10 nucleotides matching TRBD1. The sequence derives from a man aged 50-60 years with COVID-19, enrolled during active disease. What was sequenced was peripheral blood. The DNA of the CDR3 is TGTGCCAGCAGCTGGGACAGGGGAGGCGAGCAGTACTTC. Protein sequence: CASSWDRGGEQYF.